This TCR beta chain stems from a study of blood T cell repertoires in COVID-19. Study summary: PBMCs, B-cell-depleted T cells, or T cells provided the cDNA or gDNA that made up the material.

Original data processing: Nucleated cell number was recorded as an estimate derived from reference gene primer amplification. Measured with immunoSEQ multiplex PCR; TCRdb has only the in-frame clones, and not every one. The V and J calls and the clone size are those of that table, but D and trimming were determined from the DNA. The sample consists of approximately 52,000 clones, about 90% of them appearing once. With 1 base removed from V and 6 bases from J, the gap between germline ends came to 4 bases. The CDR3 length is 12 residues. This chain connects TRBV23-1 to TRBJ1-5; no firm D call. TRBV23-1 is given ORF status, its function remaining uncertain. The TCR sequence derives from a human donor with active COVID-19. The donor label of this sample is uncertain. The specimen sequenced was peripheral blood. The CDR3 DNA reads TGCGCCAGCAGTCAATTCGTTCAGCCCCAGCATTTT. Protein sequence: CASSQFVQPQHF.